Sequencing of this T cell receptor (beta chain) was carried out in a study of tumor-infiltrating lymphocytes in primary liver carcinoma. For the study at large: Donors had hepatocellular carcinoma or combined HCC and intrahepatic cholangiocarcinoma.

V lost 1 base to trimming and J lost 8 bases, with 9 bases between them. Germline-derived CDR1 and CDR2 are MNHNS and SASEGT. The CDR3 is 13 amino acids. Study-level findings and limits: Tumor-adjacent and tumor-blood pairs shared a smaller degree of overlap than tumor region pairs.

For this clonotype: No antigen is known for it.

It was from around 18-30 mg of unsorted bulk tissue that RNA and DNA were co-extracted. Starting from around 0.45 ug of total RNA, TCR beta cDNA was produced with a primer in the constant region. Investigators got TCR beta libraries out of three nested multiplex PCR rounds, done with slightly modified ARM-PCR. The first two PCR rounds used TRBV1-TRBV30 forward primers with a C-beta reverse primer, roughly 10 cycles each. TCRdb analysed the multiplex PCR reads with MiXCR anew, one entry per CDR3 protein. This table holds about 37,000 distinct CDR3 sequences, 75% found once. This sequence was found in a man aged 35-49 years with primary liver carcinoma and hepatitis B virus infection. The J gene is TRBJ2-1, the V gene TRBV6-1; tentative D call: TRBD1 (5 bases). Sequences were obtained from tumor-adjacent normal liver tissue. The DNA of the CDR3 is TGTGCCAGCAGTGAAGGGACATGTGATGAGCAGTTCTTC. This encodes CASSEGTCDEQFF.